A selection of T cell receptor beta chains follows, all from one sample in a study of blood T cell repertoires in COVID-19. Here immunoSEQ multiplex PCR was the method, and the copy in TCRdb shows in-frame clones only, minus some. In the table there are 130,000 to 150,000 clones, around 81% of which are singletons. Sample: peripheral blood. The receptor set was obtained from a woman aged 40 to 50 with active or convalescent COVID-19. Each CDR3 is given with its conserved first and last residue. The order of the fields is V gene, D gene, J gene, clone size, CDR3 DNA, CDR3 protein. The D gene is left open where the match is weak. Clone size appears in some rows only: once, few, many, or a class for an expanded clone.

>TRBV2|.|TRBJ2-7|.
TGTGCCAGCAGTGAGGGGGGAAGAGGCTACGAGCAGTACTTC
CASSEGGRGYEQYF
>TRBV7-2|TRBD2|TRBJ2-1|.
TGTGCCAGCAGCTTGTGGACTAGCGGGGGGCGAGGGTTCTTC
CASSLWTSGGRGFF
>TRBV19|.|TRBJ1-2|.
TGTGCCAGTAAACTGGGACTTTATGGCTACACCTTC
CASKLGLYGYTF
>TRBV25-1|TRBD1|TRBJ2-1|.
TGTGCCAGCAGTGCTTTCGGGACAGGGGGTTTCGAGCAGTTCTTC
CASSAFGTGGFEQFF
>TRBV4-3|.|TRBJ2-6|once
TGCGCCAGCAGCCAAGACATCGGCTCTGGGGCCAACGTCCTGACTTTC
CASSQDIGSGANVLTF
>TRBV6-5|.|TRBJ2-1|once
TGTGCCAGCAGACCCCCCCTAGGCAATGAGCAGTTCTTC
CASRPPLGNEQFF
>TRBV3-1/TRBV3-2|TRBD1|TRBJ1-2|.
TGTGCCAGCAGCTTTTGGGACAGGGATGGCTACACCTTC
CASSFWDRDGYTF
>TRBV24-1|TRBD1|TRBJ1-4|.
TGTGCCACCAGTGATACCGGGACAGGGGGGGGAAAACTGTTTTTT
CATSDTGTGGGKLFF
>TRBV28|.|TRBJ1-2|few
TGTGCCAGTCAGCCGGGGGGGATTGGCTACACCTTC
CASQPGGIGYTF
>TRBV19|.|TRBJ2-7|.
TGTGCCAGTAGAGATTCCTTGAGCCACGAGCAGTACTTC
CASRDSLSHEQYF
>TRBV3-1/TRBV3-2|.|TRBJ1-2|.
TGTGCCAGCAGCCCCCGGGGGGGAAGGGACTATGGCTACACCTTC
CASSPRGGRDYGYTF
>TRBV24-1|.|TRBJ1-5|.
TGTGCCACCAGTCCCAGGGGTGGCCAGCCCCAGCATTTT
CATSPRGGQPQHF
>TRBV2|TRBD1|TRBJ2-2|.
TGTGCCAGCAGTTTGGGACAGGGGGGGTTGCACACCGGGGAGCTGTTTTTT
CASSLGQGGLHTGELFF
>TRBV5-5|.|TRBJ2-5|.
TGTGCCAGTTCCTCGGGGGCTAGCGGAGAGACCCAGTACTTC
CASSSGASGETQYF
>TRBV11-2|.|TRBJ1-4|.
TGTGCCAGCAGCTTCTTCGGGGGGGCAACTAATGAAAAACTGTTTTTT
CASSFFGGATNEKLFF
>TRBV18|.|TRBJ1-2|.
TGTGCCAGCTCTTACGGGAGCTATGGCTACACCTTC
CASSYGSYGYTF
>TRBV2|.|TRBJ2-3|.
TGTGCCAGCAGTGAAGCGCGGCTCAGCACAGATACGCAGTATTTT
CASSEARLSTDTQYF
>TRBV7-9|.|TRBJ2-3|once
TGTGCCAGCAGCCCGATAACGACTAGGTACGATACGCAGTATTTT
CASSPITTRYDTQYF
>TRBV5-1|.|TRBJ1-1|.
TGCGCCAGCAGCACCGGACAGTCTGAAGCTTTCTTT
CASSTGQSEAFF
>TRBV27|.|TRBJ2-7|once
TGTGCCAGCAGTTTATCGTTGGGAGTAGTCCTTTACGAGCAGTACTTC
CASSLSLGVVLYEQYF
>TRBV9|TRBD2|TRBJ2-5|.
TGTGCCAGCAGCGTAGCAACTAGCGGGGTCCCGAACTTC
CASSVATSGVPNF
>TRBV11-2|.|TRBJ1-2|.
TGTGCCAGCAGCCTCGGGGGGGATGGCTACACCTTC
CASSLGGDGYTF
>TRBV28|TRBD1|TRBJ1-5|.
TGTGCCAGCAGTTTACCACGGACAGGGAGGGGTAGCAATCAGCCCCAGCATTTT
CASSLPRTGRGSNQPQHF
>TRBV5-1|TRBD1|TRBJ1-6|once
TGCGCCAGCAGCCAACGGACAGGCCAAAATTCACCCCTCCACTTT
CASSQRTGQNSPLHF
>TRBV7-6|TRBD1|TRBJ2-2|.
TGTGCCAGCAGCTTAGGGACAGGGAGCACCGGGGAGCTGTTTTTT
CASSLGTGSTGELFF
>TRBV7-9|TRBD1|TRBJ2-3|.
TGTGCCAGCAGCCCGAGACGGACAGGGGGCACAGATACGCAGTATTTT
CASSPRRTGGTDTQYF
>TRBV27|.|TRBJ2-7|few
TGTGCCAGCAGTTTATACCCCCCCGAGAGGGAATCAGACTACGAGCAGTACTTC
CASSLYPPERESDYEQYF
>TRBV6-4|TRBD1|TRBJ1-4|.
TGTGCCAGCAGTCCGGGACAGGGGACGGAAAAACTGTTTTTT
CASSPGQGTEKLFF
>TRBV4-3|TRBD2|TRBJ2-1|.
TGCGCCAGCAGCCAGAGGGTGGCGGGGGACAATGAGCAGTTCTTC
CASSQRVAGDNEQFF
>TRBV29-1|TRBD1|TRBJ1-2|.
TGCAGCGCGACTCGTTCGGGGGGCACAGGGGGTGGCTACACCTTC
CSATRSGGTGGGYTF
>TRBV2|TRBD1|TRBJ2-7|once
TGTGCCAGCAGGACAGGGTATAACTACGAGCAGTACTTC
CASRTGYNYEQYF
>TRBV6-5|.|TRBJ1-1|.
TGTGCCAGTAAAGAGAACCCGAACACTGAAGCTTTCTTT
CASKENPNTEAFF
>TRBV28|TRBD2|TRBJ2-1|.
TGTGCCAGCAGTACGGCTAGCGGGATTCGACGAAAACACAATGAGCAGTTCTTC
CASSTASGIRRKHNEQFF
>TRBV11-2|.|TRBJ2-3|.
TGTGCCAGCAGCTTAGATAGAGCGGGTCGTCATACGCAGTATTTT
CASSLDRAGRHTQYF
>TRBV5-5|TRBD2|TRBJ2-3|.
TGTGCCAGCAGCTTAGCGGGACCGAGCACAGATACGCAGTATTTT
CASSLAGPSTDTQYF
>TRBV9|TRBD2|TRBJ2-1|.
TGTGCCAGCAGCGTAAGCGGGAGCTACTCCAATGAGCAGTTCTTC
CASSVSGSYSNEQFF
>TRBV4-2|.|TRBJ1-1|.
TGTGCCAGCAGCCAAGATACTGGCAGGGTAGCTTTCTTT
CASSQDTGRVAFF
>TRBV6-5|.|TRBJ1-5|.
TGTGCCAGCAGCAGCGATTCACTTCAGCCCCAGCATTTT
CASSSDSLQPQHF
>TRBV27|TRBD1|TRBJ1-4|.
TGTGCCAGCAGTTTTCGGGACAGGGAGTCTAATGAAAAACTGTTTTTT
CASSFRDRESNEKLFF